Listed below are T cell receptor beta chains from one sample, sequenced in a study of naive and memory T cell subsets. One entry per CDR3 protein results from TCRdb running MiXCR on the UMI-ligation and nested PCR reads. Here the sample spans tens of thousands of distinct CDR3 sequences, about an eighth being singletons. The sample taken for sequencing was central memory CD4+ T cells from blood. The source of these receptors is a human donor in good health. Each CDR3 is given with its conserved first and last residue. A D gene is named only where the DNA matches it firmly.

D gene,J gene,V gene,CDR3 protein
.,TRBJ1-1,TRBV12-3/TRBV12-4,CASSPGGRGVAEAFF
TRBD2,TRBJ2-3,TRBV29-1,CSVVLAGITDTQYF
TRBD1,TRBJ2-5,TRBV9,CASSVGQGADVETQYF
TRBD1,TRBJ1-1,TRBV12-3/TRBV12-4,CASSLGPGGTEAFF
.,TRBJ1-1,TRBV27,CASSFRSGDTEAFF
.,TRBJ1-5,TRBV29-1,CSVSTTGNQPQHF
.,TRBJ1-1,TRBV27,CASSPGSSYTEAFF
.,TRBJ2-6,TRBV27,CASSLGLTSGANVLTF
.,TRBJ2-6,TRBV20-1,CSASVSGTGANVLTF
.,TRBJ2-4,TRBV5-4,CASSSDSEAKNIQYF
.,TRBJ1-2,TRBV28,CASSSVPGVSNYGYTF
TRBD1,TRBJ2-2,TRBV29-1,CSGSGQANTGELFF
.,TRBJ2-7,TRBV27,CASSLRRQVYEQYF
.,TRBJ2-3,TRBV30,CAWNPRPPRPDTQYF
TRBD2,TRBJ2-1,TRBV10-3,CAIRQTSGGNEQFF
TRBD2,TRBJ2-1,TRBV11-2,CASSRGLAGGEQFF
.,TRBJ1-4,TRBV20-1,CSATTADNEKLFF
TRBD2,TRBJ2-7,TRBV2,CASSGAGGNWEQYF
.,TRBJ1-6,TRBV7-8,CASSLEPSGASPLHF
TRBD2,TRBJ2-1,TRBV4-3,CASSQDYSPGLANKYNEQFF
.,TRBJ1-1,TRBV20-1,CSAIIHLNTEAFF
TRBD2,TRBJ2-3,TRBV5-4,CASRYEYNSGPSTDTQYF
.,TRBJ1-5,TRBV20-1,CSALPPSGGSNQPQHF
.,TRBJ2-3,TRBV7-8,CASSSGPVTDTQYF
TRBD1,TRBJ1-1,TRBV7-9,CASSFRTGGITEAFF
.,TRBJ1-4,TRBV7-8,CASSLGVGCATEKLFF
TRBD1,TRBJ2-3,TRBV7-2,CASSPRQGFTDTQYF
.,TRBJ2-3,TRBV6-2/TRBV6-3,CASSYPDPGRTQYF
.,TRBJ2-7,TRBV12-3/TRBV12-4,CASSLARFYEQYF
.,TRBJ1-6,TRBV28,CASESEGMWNSPLHF
.,TRBJ2-7,TRBV7-9,CASSFDGSYEQYF
TRBD2,TRBJ2-3,TRBV5-4,CASSLSGTITDTQYF
.,TRBJ2-2,TRBV6-6,CASSYIHGGETGELFF
.,TRBJ2-2,TRBV28,CASSLQVANTGELFF